This paragraph covers one T cell receptor (beta chain) sequence. The antigen is not known. The data derive from a study of cytotoxic CD8 clonotypes in ibrutinib-treated CLL. Overall study context: Among responders, roughly 25 were partial and 2 complete; after median approximately 70 months, around 15 stayed remitted and some 12 progressed.

Study-wide points: Rare overall, public clonotypes shrank or held steady under therapy. Researchers report that baseline clonality outpaced age-matched healthy donors and tracked circulating CD8+ T-cell counts.

The assay was immunoSEQ multiplex PCR, and TCRdb's table has in-frame clones only and misses some. The sample yields around 91,000 clones, about 86% seen once. This CDR3 has 16 residues. V dropped 1 base and J dropped 0 bases, with 11 bases sitting between them. Germline values: CDR1 SEHNR, CDR2 FQNEAQ (reference sequence). The TCR comes from a human donor with chronic lymphocytic leukemia. The sequences come from PBMCs, collected before ibrutinib treatment. V is TRBV7-9 and J is TRBJ2-3; TRBD1 is a possible D gene (5 bases). CDR3 in amino acids: CASSLGQTQSTDTQYF. DNA for the CDR3: TGTGCCAGCAGCTTAGGACAGACACAAAGCACAGATACGCAGTATTTT.